This T cell receptor (beta chain) was observed in a study of blood T cell repertoires in COVID-19. Study details: Acute and convalescent COVID-19 samples came from the United States, Italy and Spain.

Method: immunoSEQ multiplex PCR; TCRdb's copy keeps in-frame clones and lacks some. The sample lists around 270,000 clones; around 84% were seen once. V was pared by 7 bases and J by 4 bases, with 11 bases of the junction left unmatched. CDR3 length: 16 amino acids. Germline lookup yields CDR1 SGHTA and CDR2 FQGNSA. This rearrangement joins TRBV7-2 to TRBJ2-3, with 10 bases that match TRBD2. The sample comprised peripheral blood. The TCR was taken from a man in his 60s with acute or convalescent COVID-19. The CDR3 sequence: CASNRAASGGADTQYF. DNA of the CDR3: TGTGCCAGCAACCGGGCGGCTAGCGGGGGTGCAGATACGCAGTATTTT.